The TCR beta chain described here comes from a study of T-cell memory formation after mild COVID-19. Study results and caveats: Memory cells collected pre-infection included some clones that later responded, suggesting cross-reactive memory joined. Chiefly within CM and EM were the contracting CD4+ clones; CD8+ ones were within EMRA.

Comment on this clonotype: Antigen specificity is unknown.

Barcoded TCR alpha and TCR beta cDNA libraries with UMIs came from 5'RACE using constant-segment primers. TCRdb reanalysed the 5' RACE reads using MiXCR and keeps one entry per CDR3 protein. The repertoire holds 270,000 or so distinct CDR3 sequences, with 16% as singletons. Germline V gene lookup returns CDR1 MNHNS and CDR2 SASEGT. This CDR3 has 15 amino acids. J lost 6 bases, V lost 2 bases, and 7 bases had no gene match. The source material was PBMCs or a T cell subset sorted from them (not recorded which). The sequence came from a man aged 18 to 30 who had mild COVID-19 (a few samples of this study predate the infection). Cell type and time point are not known. The V gene is TRBV6-1, the J gene TRBJ2-3; 8 bases line up with TRBD2. This CDR3 reads CASSERRGGSDTQYF. CDR3 sequence (DNA): TGTGCCAGCAGTGAACGACGGGGGGGCTCGGATACGCAGTATTTT.